This T cell receptor beta chain was captured by sequencing in a study of blood T cells in healthy people across ages. A second PCR of about 7 to 11 cycles used a sample-barcoded 5' primer and a J-beta primer mix. One entry per CDR3 protein, called by TCRdb with MiXCR from the 5' RACE reads. The sample lists some 760,000 distinct CDR3 sequences, roughly 25% occurring once. A few counts support this clonotype. The CDR3 length is 11 residues. V was cut by 3 bases and J by 9 bases, with 6 bases left in between. These data are also associated with another study on T cells of mothers and their children.

This clonotype was obtained from a boy aged 5 to 17 in good health. The sequenced material came from blood. The chain uses TRBV12-3 or TRBV12-4 and TRBJ2-1, with D hard to call. The CDR3 here is CASSLKSEQFF. The CDR3 DNA is TGTGCCAGCAGTTTGAAGAGTGAGCAGTTCTTC.